This T cell receptor beta chain appears in the sequencing data of a study of control samples from healthy donors and cancer patients (dated by TCRdb to 2020 to 2022). Remarks on this clone: What antigen it recognizes has not been identified. It has no much larger one-base neighbor in the sample; base qualities were not kept.

CDR1 and CDR2, per the germline V gene (reference sequence), are GTSNPN and SVGIG. V and J are trimmed by 0 bases and 8 bases, and the gene matches miss 7 bases of the junction. The CDR3 covers 14 residues, taking in both the cysteine and the phenylalanine. Of all the DNA, just the CDR3 is kept, 42 bases in frame from base 1. The library was built by means of the immunoSEQ multiplex PCR assay. TCRdb obtained this table from immuneACCESS and retained in-frame rearrangements with V and J assigned. These tables miss some clones; where compared with another copy, unresolved V genes account for less than half of the shortfall, and the remainder is unexplained. This sample holds 130,000 or so clones; 88% were observed only once. Together, the top ten hold about 3.2% of the sample.

Sequences were obtained from blood. The chain was built from TRBV30 and TRBJ2-1; TRBD1 matches 7 bases in the middle. This sequence originates from a man aged 50-60 years in good health. The DNA reads as follows: TGTGCCTGGAGTGTACAGGGGCGATGGGATGAGCAGTTCTTC. Translated, this gives CAWSVQGRWDEQFF.